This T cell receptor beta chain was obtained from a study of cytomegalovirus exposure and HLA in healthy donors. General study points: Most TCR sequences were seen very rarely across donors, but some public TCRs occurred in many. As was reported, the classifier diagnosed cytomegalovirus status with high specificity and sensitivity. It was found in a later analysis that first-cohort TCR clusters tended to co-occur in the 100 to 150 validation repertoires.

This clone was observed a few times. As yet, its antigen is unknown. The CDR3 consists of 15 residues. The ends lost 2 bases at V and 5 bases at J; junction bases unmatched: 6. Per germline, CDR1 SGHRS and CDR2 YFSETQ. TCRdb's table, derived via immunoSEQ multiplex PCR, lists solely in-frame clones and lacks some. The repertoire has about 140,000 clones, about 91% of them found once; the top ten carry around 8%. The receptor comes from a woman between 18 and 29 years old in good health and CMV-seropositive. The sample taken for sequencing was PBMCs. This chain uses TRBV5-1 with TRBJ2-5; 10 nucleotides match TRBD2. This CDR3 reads CASSFTLAGRETQYF. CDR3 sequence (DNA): TGCGCCAGCAGCTTTACACTAGCGGGACGGGAGACCCAGTACTTC. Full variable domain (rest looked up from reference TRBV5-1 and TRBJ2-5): KAGVTQTPRYLIKTRGQQVTLSCSPISGHRSVSWYQQTPGQGLQFLFEYFSETQRNKGNFPGRFSGRQFSNSRSEMNVSTLELGDSALYLCASSFTLAGRETQYFGPGTRLLVL.